Below, 13 T cell receptor beta chains from the same sample are listed, as sequenced in a study of blood T cell repertoires in COVID-19. TCRdb keeps only in-frame clones here, not all; method: immunoSEQ multiplex PCR. The sample has under 45,000 clones; around 85% are singletons. Sequencing input: peripheral blood. The receptor source for this set is a man in his 70s with COVID-19, enrolled during active disease.

The chain has TRBV28 and TRBJ2-7; D may be TRBD1 (6 bases). V shed 9 bases and J shed 1 base, with 16 bases lying between them. The CDR3 covers 14 residues. Germline-derived CDR1 and CDR2 are MDHEN and SYDVKM. The CDR3 here is CASLAPGQSYEQYF. The CDR3 nucleotides are TGTGCCAGTTTGGCGCCGGGACAATCCTACGAGCAGTACTTC.

The rearrangement uses TRBV3-1 (or the pseudogene TRBV3-2) and TRBJ1-5; a possible D gene is TRBD1 (5 bases). The CDR3 extends over 14 amino acids. Trimming shortened V by 9 bases and J by 3 bases, and 15 bases separated the two germline ends. CDR1 LGHDT and CDR2 YNNKEL come from the germline V gene (reference sequence). The CDR3 is CARGGRTSNQPQHF. The CDR3 DNA reads TGTGCCAGGGGGGGAAGGACTTCCAATCAGCCCCAGCATTTT.

The CDR3 nucleotides are TGTGCCAGCAGCGTAGGTTTCCGGGATGGGCTCCAAGAGACCCAGTACTTC. Translation gives CASSVGFRDGLQETQYF. The J gene is TRBJ2-5, the V gene TRBV9; D might be TRBD2 (5 bases). Germline values: CDR1 SGDLS, CDR2 YYNGEE. With 0 bases removed from V and 1 base from J, the gap between germline ends came to 16 bases. The length of the CDR3 is 17 residues.

V gene TRBV7-9 combines with J gene TRBJ2-7; 9 nucleotides align to TRBD2. With V trimmed by 8 bases and J by 3 bases, 11 bases remained unmatched. CDR1 and CDR2 from the germline V gene are SEHNR and FQNEAQ (reference sequence). This CDR3 contains 15 residues. The CDR3 is CASQGSSGNFYEQYF. As DNA, the CDR3 is TGTGCCAGCCAGGGTTCTAGCGGGAATTTCTACGAGCAGTACTTC.

This chain joins TRBV30 and TRBJ1-1, with 7 bases matching TRBD1. V was pared by 0 bases and J by 4 bases, with 5 bases of the junction left unmatched. The germline V gene has CDR1 GTSNPN and CDR2 SVGIG (reference sequence). This CDR3 has 14 amino acids. The DNA for the CDR3 is TGTGCCTGGAGTGTACAGGGGTTTGCCACTGAAGCTTTCTTT. Its protein is CAWSVQGFATEAFF.

This chain uses TRBV27 with TRBJ1-4; D is unclear. V was shortened by 6 bases and J by 0 bases, with 11 bases between the two germline ends. This CDR3 is built from 15 residues. CDR1 MNHEY and CDR2 SMNVEV come from the germline V gene (reference sequence). The CDR3 region is CASRRSFSTNEKLFF. The CDR3 coding sequence is TGTGCCAGCAGGAGGAGTTTCTCAACTAATGAAAAACTGTTTTTT. The full variable domain, completed using reference TRBV27 and TRBJ1-4, is EAQVTQNPRYLITVTGKKLTVTCSQNMNHEYMSWYRQDPGLGLRQIYYSMNVEVTDKGDVPEGYKVSRKEKRNFPLILESPSPNQTSLYFCASRRSFSTNEKLFFGSGTQLSVL.

A single count supports this clone. The chain recombines TRBV28 with TRBJ1-2; a weak D match, TRBD1 (6 bases). CDR1 is MDHEN, CDR2 SYDVKM, per germline. The V gene lost 4 bases and the J gene lost 7 bases, with 16 bases spanning the gap. The CDR3 is 14 amino acids. The chain's CDR3 is CASSSPQGYFGYTF. In DNA, the CDR3 is TGTGCCAGCAGTTCGCCACAGGGATACTTTGGCTACACCTTC.

This clone has only one observation. The chain combines TRBV19 with TRBJ2-2, with 9 bases lining up with TRBD1. With 5 bases clipped from V and 2 bases from J, the junction kept 6 bases outside the gene matches. Germline-derived CDR1 and CDR2 are LNHDA and SQIVND (reference sequence). This CDR3 has 16 residues. In DNA form, the CDR3 reads TGTGCCAGTAGTGGGAGGGACAGGGCAAACACCGGGGAGCTGTTTTTT. Protein product: CASSGRDRANTGELFF. The complete variable domain, with remaining parts taken from reference TRBV19 and TRBJ2-2, reads DGGITQSPKYLFRKEGQNVTLSCEQNLNHDAMYWYRQDPGQGLRLIYYSQIVNDFQKGDIAEGYSVSREKKESFPLTVTSAQKNPTAFYLCASSGRDRANTGELFFGEGSRLTVL.

The rearrangement uses TRBV5-8 and TRBJ1-1; the D gene is possibly TRBD1 (5 bases). Between the trimmed V and J ends, which lost 1 base and 10 bases, there was a span of 11 bases. The CDR3 sequence is 12 residues long. From germline, CDR1 is SGHTS and CDR2 YDEGEE. The CDR3 here is CASSLLQAGAFF. CDR3 coding DNA: TGTGCCAGCAGCTTGCTACAGGCAGGAGCTTTCTTT. The entire variable domain, with the rest obtained from reference TRBV5-8 and TRBJ1-1, is as follows: EAGVTQSPTHLIKTRGQQATLRCSPISGHTSVYWYQQALGLGLQFLLWYDEGEERNRGNFPPRFSGRQFPNYSSELNVNALELEDSALYLCASSLLQAGAFFGQGTRLTVV.

V and J are TRBV4-1 and TRBJ2-5; no reliable D call. CDR1 and CDR2 (germline): MGHRA, YSYEKL. This CDR3 is built from 14 residues. V was shortened by 6 bases and J by 9 bases, with 20 bases between the two germline ends. For the CDR3, the DNA is TGCGCCAGCAGTCTAGACGGTGCGGTGAGAGCCCAGTACTTC. Protein product: CASSLDGAVRAQYF.

In its sample, this clone was seen once. This chain connects TRBV9 to TRBJ1-1; D ambiguous. The germline CDR1 and CDR2 sequences are SGDLS and YYNGEE. This CDR3 has 13 amino acids. The V end was cut by 4 bases, the J end by 7 bases, with 14 bases between. CDR3 sequence (DNA): TGTGCCAGCAGCCTCAACACTAAAGATGAAGCTTTCTTT. Protein: CASSLNTKDEAFF.

This chain links TRBV11-1 with TRBJ1-1; 10 bases line up with TRBD1. The CDR3 consists of 14 residues. The germline V gene has CDR1 SGHAT and CDR2 FQDESV (reference sequence). V shed 4 bases, J shed 1 base, and the junction held 0 bases outside the gene matches. As DNA, the CDR3 is TGTGCCAGCAGCTGGGACAGGGGGAACACTGAAGCTTTCTTT. It codes for CASSWDRGNTEAFF. The full variable domain, in which reference TRBV11-1 and TRBJ1-1 provide the parts outside the CDR3, is EAEVAQSPRYKITEKSQAVAFWCDPISGHATLYWYRQILGQGPELLVQFQDESVVDDSQLPKDRFSAERLKGVDSTLKIQPAELGDSAMYLCASSWDRGNTEAFFGQGTRLTVV.

The J gene is TRBJ1-1, the V gene TRBV28, with D unclear. Trimming stripped 6 bases from V and 0 bases from J, with 11 bases between. CDR3 length: 14 residues. Germline V lookup: CDR1 MDHEN, CDR2 SYDVKM. As DNA, the CDR3 is TGTGCCAGCAGGGTCGCCCACATGAACACTGAAGCTTTCTTT. It is translated as CASRVAHMNTEAFF.